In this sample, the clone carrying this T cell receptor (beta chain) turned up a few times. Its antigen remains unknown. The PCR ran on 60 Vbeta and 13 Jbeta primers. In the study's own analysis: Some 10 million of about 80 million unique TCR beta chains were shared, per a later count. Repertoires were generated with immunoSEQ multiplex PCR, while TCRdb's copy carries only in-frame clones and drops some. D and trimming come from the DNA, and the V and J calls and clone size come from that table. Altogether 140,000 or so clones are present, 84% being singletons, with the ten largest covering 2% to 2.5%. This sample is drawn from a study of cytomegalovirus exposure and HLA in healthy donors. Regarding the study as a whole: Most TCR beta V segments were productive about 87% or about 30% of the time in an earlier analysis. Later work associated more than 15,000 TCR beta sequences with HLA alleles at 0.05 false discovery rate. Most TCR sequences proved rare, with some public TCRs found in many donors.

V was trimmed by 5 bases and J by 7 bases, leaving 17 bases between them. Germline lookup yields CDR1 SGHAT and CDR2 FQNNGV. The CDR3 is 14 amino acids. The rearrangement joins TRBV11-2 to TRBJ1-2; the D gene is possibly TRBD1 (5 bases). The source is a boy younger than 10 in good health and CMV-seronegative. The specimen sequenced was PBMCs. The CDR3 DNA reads TGTGCCAGCAGCAGCGACGTCGGGGGAAGTGGCTACACCTTC. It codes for CASSSDVGGSGYTF.